This TCR beta chain stems from a study of T cells in women clearing cervical HPV infection (dated by TCRdb to about 2018). Regarding the research as a whole: Cases were roughly 23 women with histologically confirmed HPV16-related CIN3 or worse, including a couple of invasive cancers. The controls were some 23 women whose single incident HPV16 infection cleared within 12 months with no development of precancer or cancer. An exploratory proof-of-principle case-control study, nested within the Guanacaste HPV Natural History Study in Costa Rica, was conducted to compare TCR repertoires across cervical HPV16 outcomes. Cases and controls were matched on year of sample collection and on age within five years. Because only a few women had HLA typing data, the possibility that HLA type acted as a confounder could not be ruled out. Case blood was taken at the visit when the lesion was first identified, whereas control blood was taken when infection was no longer detected. Cases had a median age of about 34 years compared with 38 for controls, and baseline characteristics showed no significant differences between the groups. For cases, the median interval between lesion detection and blood sampling was about 160 days, with an interquartile range of roughly 85 to 210 days. In the parent cohort, around 10,000 women aged 18 or older were enrolled in Guanacaste, Costa Rica, during about 1992 to 1994 and then followed for seven years. Five blinded duplicates per group were added as quality controls, so that 60 or so samples were obtained: roughly 50 participants and about 10 replicates.

The paper as a whole reports these results and caveats: The cross-sectional design could not show whether the associations came before the infection or were a result of it, and neither effector/memory subsets nor HPV-specific T cells were isolated. Because the number of T cells in each sample was unknown, differences in richness could reflect differing T-cell content rather than repertoire biology. Significantly higher TCR repertoire richness was observed in CIN3+ cases than in controls across sequencing depths, whereas no difference in evenness was found. Cases were distinguished from controls with an estimated AUC of roughly 0.79 by random forest classifiers combining richness and V gene abundances. Lower TRBV6-7 relative abundance was observed in cases than in controls (roughly 0.12% versus 0.15%; Bonferroni P = 0.0008).

Every participant had a single incident cervical HPV16 infection, and women with prevalent HPV16 infections were excluded. Cervical HPV DNA was detected by MY09/MY11 PCR and genotyped by dot-blot hybridization. Around 14 mL of heparinized blood was centrifuged, after which the buffy coat was aliquoted, frozen at -30 degrees C, and then stored at -80 degrees C. Genomic DNA was extracted from buffy coat specimens using QIAGEN kits. TCR beta CDR3 regions were amplified by multiplex PCR using the immunoSEQ assay from an average of about 1,200 ng genomic DNA per sample. Primer bias was corrected in the assay by using a complete synthetic TCR repertoire to establish an amplification baseline. Amplicons were sequenced on the Illumina platform. The source study handled its data this way. Sequences were error-corrected by clustering with frequency ratios and a modified nearest-neighbor algorithm, then analyzed in the immunoSEQ Analyzer with IMGT gene definitions. TCR richness and evenness were averaged over 20 rarefaction repeats at each rarefaction depth, excluding samples with fewer sequences than the depth. Wilcoxon rank sum tests with FDR correction were used to compare V, D and J gene relative abundances between the groups. In the blinded duplicates, the intraclass correlation was roughly 96% for TCR richness and averaged 76.4% across 66 gene segments. The table comes from immuneACCESS by way of TCRdb, which keeps in-frame sequences with V and J called. Part of the clones is missing from these tables; in studies checked, under half for an unresolved V gene and the rest for unknown reasons. Clone size and V and J calls were adopted from that table, with D and trimming inferred from the DNA. The table for this sample shows about 33,000 clones. The ten largest clones take up about 7.8% of the sample.

CDR1 and CDR2, per the germline V gene, are SGHRS and YFSETQ. Inclusive of the bounding cysteine and phenylalanine, the CDR3 is 16 residues long. Part of the CDR3 DNA is given, 39 bases translated from base 1. As to this clone: Its antigen remains undetermined. With the read ending 3 residues before the CDR3 end, the germline J gene is used to fill in that end.

The sequence is built from TRBV5-1 and TRBJ1-2; TRBD1 fits 8 bases in the junction. Sequencing used blood buffy coat. The TCR was taken from a woman between 18 and 75 years old with a cervical HPV16 infection that either progressed to CIN3+ or cleared (not recorded which). Partial CDR3 DNA: TGCGCCAGCAGCTTATTAAAGGACAGGGCAACCTACGAC. This translates into CASSLLKDRATYD. The CDR3 in full is CASSLLKDRATYDYTF.